The 18 T cell receptor beta chains below come from one sample, sequenced in a study of Ad26.COV2.S vaccination and SARS-CoV-2 variants. Only in-frame clones appear in the TCRdb table, and some are missing; sequencing was by immunoSEQ multiplex PCR. The sample includes 400,000 to 450,000 clones, 75% to 95% of them seen just once. As for treatment: approximately 18 received Ad26.COV2.S at low or high dose, single or two shots; roughly five received placebo; per-sample allocation not given. Specimen acquisition occurred on day 63 following the initial vaccine or placebo injection. The material was peripheral blood, obtained in a trial of Ad26.COV2.S vaccine versus placebo. The source of these receptors is a person aged 18 to 65 who received the Ad26.COV2.S COVID-19 vaccine or a placebo.

The chain has TRBV7-9 and TRBJ2-7, with 7 bases fitting TRBD2. Losses at the gene ends were 1 base for V and 6 bases for J; bases not matched to a gene: 9. Per the germline V gene, CDR1 is SEHNR and CDR2 is FQNEAQ (reference sequence). The CDR3 is 15 residues long. The chain's CDR3 is CASSLGRESRTEQYF. CDR3 bases: TGTGCCAGCAGCTTAGGGCGGGAGTCTAGAACCGAGCAGTACTTC.

The V and J genes are TRBV5-8 and TRBJ2-1, with unresolved D. Germline CDR1 is SGHTS and CDR2 is YDEGEE. The CDR3 is 14 amino acids. V was cut by 1 base and J by 9 bases, with 14 bases left in between. The CDR3 is CASSLFHQPGEQFF. CDR3 DNA sequence: TGTGCCAGCAGCTTGTTCCACCAACCGGGTGAGCAGTTCTTC.

The gene calls are TRBV14 and TRBJ2-7, with TRBD2 matching 8 bases. The germline V gene has CDR1 SGHDN and CDR2 FVKESK. This CDR3 region has 16 residues. Trimming took 1 base from V and 7 from J; bases not matched to a gene: 12. The CDR3 spells CASSQVPGLVRAEQYF. The CDR3 nucleotides read TGTGCCAGCAGCCAAGTCCCGGGACTAGTTCGGGCAGAGCAGTACTTC. Drawing the rest from reference TRBV14 and TRBJ2-7, the complete variable domain is EAGVTQFPSHSVIEKGQTVTLRCDPISGHDNLYWYRRVMGKEIKFLLHFVKESKQDESGMPNNRFLAERTGGTYSTLKVQPAELEDSGVYFCASSQVPGLVRAEQYFGPGTRLTVT.

This chain joins TRBV7-2 and TRBJ2-7, with 8 bases matching TRBD2. Germline values: CDR1 SGHTA, CDR2 FQGNSA. This CDR3 comprises 14 residues. With V trimmed by 2 bases and J by 7 bases, 7 bases remained unmatched. The CDR3 spells CASSLKREMGEQYF. In DNA form, the CDR3 reads TGTGCCAGCAGCTTAAAGCGGGAGATGGGGGAGCAGTACTTC.

This chain links TRBV6-1 with TRBJ2-3; D remains ambiguous. The CDR3 totals 14 residues. V gave up 6 bases and J gave up 4 bases, with 14 bases separating them. The germline CDR1 and CDR2 sequences are MNHNS and SASEGT. CDR3 nucleotides: TGTGCCAGCAGCCTTACTACTTTTGCAGATACGCAGTATTTT. Its translation: CASSLTTFADTQYF.

The sample holds one count of this clone. The chain is built from TRBV28 and TRBJ1-3; TRBD1 is a possible D gene (5 bases). The V gene's germline CDR1 is MDHEN and CDR2 SYDVKM. This CDR3 is 13 amino acids long. V shed 3 bases and J shed 6 bases, with 9 bases lying between them. The CDR3 is CASSLGEPNTIYF. The CDR3 DNA reads TGTGCCAGCAGTTTGGGGGAGCCAAACACCATATATTTT. Full variable domain (missing parts from reference TRBV28 and TRBJ1-3): DVKVTQSSRYLVKRTGEKVFLECVQDMDHENMFWYRQDPGLGLRLIYFSYDVKMKEKGDIPEGYSVSREKKERFSLILESASTNQTSMYLCASSLGEPNTIYFGEGSWLTVV.

This rearrangement joins TRBV3-1 (or the pseudogene TRBV3-2) to TRBJ2-7, with D tentatively TRBD1 (6 bases). Deletions cut 4 bases from V and 0 bases from J, with 13 bases between. Germline V gene sequence: CDR1 LGHDT, CDR2 YNNKEL (reference sequence). This CDR3 is built from 15 residues. The CDR3 DNA sequence: TGTGCCAGCAGCCGCCGACAGGACCCCTCCTACGAGCAGTACTTC. This translates into CASSRRQDPSYEQYF.

This clone occurred once. V usage is TRBV5-8 and J usage is TRBJ2-1, with no clear D. CDR3 length: 16 amino acids. CDR1 is SGHTS and CDR2 is YDEGEE in the germline V gene. V was clipped by 1 base and J by 0 bases, with 11 bases between them. The CDR3 is CASSLSVISSYNEQFF. CDR3 DNA: TGTGCCAGCAGCTTGTCGGTGATAAGCTCCTACAATGAGCAGTTCTTC.

The chain is built from TRBV7-2 and TRBJ2-7; 9 bases fit TRBD2. J gave up 3 bases and V 5 bases, and 8 bases lay outside the gene matches. CDR1 SGHTA and CDR2 FQGNSA come from the germline V gene. This CDR3 spans 15 amino acids. The CDR3 bases are TGTGCCAGCAGCGTCAGCGGGAGGCCCTTCTACGAGCAGTACTTC. Protein: CASSVSGRPFYEQYF. The complete variable domain, with remaining parts taken from reference TRBV7-2 and TRBJ2-7, reads GAGVSQSPSNKVTEKGKDVELRCDPISGHTALYWYRQSLGQGLEFLIYFQGNSAPDKSGLPSDRFSAERTGGSVSTLTIQRTQQEDSAVYLCASSVSGRPFYEQYFGPGTRLTVT.

J is TRBJ2-3 and V is TRBV12-3 or TRBV12-4, with 9 bases matching TRBD1. With 5 bases clipped from V and 8 bases from J, the junction kept 2 bases outside the gene matches. The CDR3 length is 12 residues. Written as DNA, the CDR3 is TGTGCCAGCAGTCGACAGGGGGGTACGCAGTATTTT. Encoded protein: CASSRQGGTQYF.

This clone appeared a single time. The chain employs TRBV30 and TRBJ1-2; no clear D gene. Germline loops: CDR1 GTSNPN, CDR2 SVGIG (reference sequence). With 0 bases removed from V and 4 bases from J, the gap between germline ends came to 12 bases. The length of the CDR3 is 14 residues. CDR3 sequence: CAWSVGSWGYGYTF. The CDR3, as DNA: TGTGCCTGGAGTGTTGGAAGCTGGGGCTATGGCTACACCTTC.

In its sample, this clone was seen a few times. This same CDR3 is encoded by further DNA sequences in the sample. The chain is built from TRBV4-3 and TRBJ1-3; D gene ambiguous. Germline V lookup: CDR1 LGHNA, CDR2 YSLEER. Deletions cut 0 bases from V and 0 bases from J, with 9 bases between. The CDR3 spans 16 residues. In nucleotides, the CDR3 is TGCGCCAGCAGCCAAGAAATTCGGAGCTCTGGAAACACCATATATTTT. It is translated as CASSQEIRSSGNTIYF.

The V call is TRBV30, the J call TRBJ2-7, with a tentative D call TRBD1 (6 bases). CDR3 length: 13 amino acids. V gave up 4 bases and J gave up 9 bases, with 19 bases separating them. The germline V gene encodes CDR1 GTSNPN and CDR2 SVGIG (reference sequence). The CDR3 region is CAWKADSKGGQYF. CDR3 nucleotide sequence: TGTGCCTGGAAAGCGGACTCGAAAGGGGGGCAGTACTTC.

The V gene is TRBV6-2 or TRBV6-3, the J gene TRBJ2-2; weak D call: TRBD2 (7 bases). The CDR3 consists of 15 residues. Germline CDR1 and CDR2: MNHEY and SVGEGT. With 2 bases removed from V and 5 bases from J, the gap between germline ends came to 12 bases. CDR3 in DNA: TGTGCCAGCAGTTACGCACGGGGGGCAACCGGGGAGCTGTTTTTT. This sequence encodes CASSYARGATGELFF.

The chain carries TRBV30 and TRBJ2-1, with no clear D. Per germline, CDR1 GTSNPN and CDR2 SVGIG (reference sequence). The length of the CDR3 is 14 residues. Trimming shortened V by 1 base and J by 7 bases, and 14 bases separated the two germline ends. The CDR3 DNA reads TGTGCCTGGAGTGCCGGATCGCTTCAGAATGAGCAGTTCTTC. As protein: CAWSAGSLQNEQFF.

The chain uses TRBV4-3 and TRBJ1-1; 9 bases map to TRBD1. The CDR3 extends over 15 amino acids. The V and J ends lost 1 base and 3 bases, in that order; junction bases with no gene match: 3. Germline V gene data show CDR1 as LGHNA and CDR2 as YSLEER. In DNA form, the CDR3 reads TGCGCCAGCAGCCAAGGGACAGGGGTATACACTGAAGCTTTCTTT. This gives the protein CASSQGTGVYTEAFF.

This clone has a single count. The genes are TRBV6-4 and TRBJ1-5, with D perhaps matching TRBD1 (6 bases). The CDR3 spans 15 residues. V lost 10 bases and J 2 bases, leaving 18 bases between the germline ends. Germline V CDR1 and CDR2: MRHNA, SNTAGT. CDR3 sequence (DNA): TGTGCCACTCCTAGACAGGCCAGGGGCAATCAGCCCCAGCATTTT. Translation: CATPRQARGNQPQHF.

The V gene is TRBV10-2, the J gene TRBJ2-3; 8 nucleotides match TRBD2. V lost 5 bases, J lost 6 bases, and 7 bases stayed unmatched. CDR1 and CDR2 (germline): WSHSY, SAAADI. This CDR3 contains 14 residues. In nucleotides, the CDR3 is TGCGCCAGCAGTTCGAGCGGGAGATCGGATACGCAGTATTTT. It codes for CASSSSGRSDTQYF.